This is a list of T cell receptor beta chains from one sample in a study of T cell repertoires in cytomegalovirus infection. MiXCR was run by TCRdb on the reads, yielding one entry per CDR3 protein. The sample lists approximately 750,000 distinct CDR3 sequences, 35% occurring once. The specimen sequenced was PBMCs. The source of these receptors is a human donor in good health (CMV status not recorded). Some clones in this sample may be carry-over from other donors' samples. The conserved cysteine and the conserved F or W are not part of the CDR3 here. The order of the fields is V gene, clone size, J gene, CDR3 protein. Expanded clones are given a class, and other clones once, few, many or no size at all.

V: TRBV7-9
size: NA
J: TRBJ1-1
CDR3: ASASRVVPEAF

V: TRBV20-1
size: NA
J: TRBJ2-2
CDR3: SARPASGINTGELF

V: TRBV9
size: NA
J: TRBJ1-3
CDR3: ASSPIVGDTIY

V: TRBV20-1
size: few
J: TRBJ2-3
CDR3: SARRGSASTDTQY

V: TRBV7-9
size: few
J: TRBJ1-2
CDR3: ASSHPPPTWGVVDYGYT

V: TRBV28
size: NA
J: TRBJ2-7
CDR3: ASSLSWTGFYEQY

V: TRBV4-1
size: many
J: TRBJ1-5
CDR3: ASSPEGGNQPQH

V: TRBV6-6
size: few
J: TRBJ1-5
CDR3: ASSYSKARNQPQH

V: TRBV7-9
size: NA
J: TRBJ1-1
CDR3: ASSLQIEAF

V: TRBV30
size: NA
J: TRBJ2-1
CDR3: AWSTASGGAAYNEQF

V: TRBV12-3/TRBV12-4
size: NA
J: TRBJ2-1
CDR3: ASRTTVNNEQF

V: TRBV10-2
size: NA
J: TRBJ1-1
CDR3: ASSAIDITGDTEAF

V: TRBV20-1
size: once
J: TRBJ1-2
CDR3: SSRRLGFRPGQGASNYGYT

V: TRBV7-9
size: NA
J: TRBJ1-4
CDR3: ASSPRLWTAEEKLF

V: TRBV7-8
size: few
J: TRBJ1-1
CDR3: ASTTVLVTEAF

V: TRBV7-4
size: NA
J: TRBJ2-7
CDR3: ASKDSFPSYEQY

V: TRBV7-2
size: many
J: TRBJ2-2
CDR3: ASSFLFGIVNTGELF

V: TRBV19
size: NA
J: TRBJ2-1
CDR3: ASTGTGNNEQF

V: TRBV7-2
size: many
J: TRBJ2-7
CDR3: ASSYRTVSYEQY

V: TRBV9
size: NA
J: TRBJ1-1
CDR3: ASSETGRNTEAF

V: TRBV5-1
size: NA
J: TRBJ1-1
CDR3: ASYRGGQGNTEAF

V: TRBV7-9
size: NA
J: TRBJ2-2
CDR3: ASSDLEGATRANTGELF

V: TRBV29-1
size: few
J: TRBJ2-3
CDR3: SVGVEGGKY

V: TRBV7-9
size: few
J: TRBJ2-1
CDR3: ASSLDGFSSYNEQF

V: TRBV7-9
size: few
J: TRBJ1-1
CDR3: ASSLADEAF

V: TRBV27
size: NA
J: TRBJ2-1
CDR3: ASTWAGGYYNEQF

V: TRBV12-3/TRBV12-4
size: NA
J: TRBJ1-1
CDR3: ASSLPRQGYTLGEAF

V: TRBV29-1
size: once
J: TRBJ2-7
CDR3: SVEDLDSYEQY

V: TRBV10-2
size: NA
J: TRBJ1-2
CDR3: ASTQGRGYT